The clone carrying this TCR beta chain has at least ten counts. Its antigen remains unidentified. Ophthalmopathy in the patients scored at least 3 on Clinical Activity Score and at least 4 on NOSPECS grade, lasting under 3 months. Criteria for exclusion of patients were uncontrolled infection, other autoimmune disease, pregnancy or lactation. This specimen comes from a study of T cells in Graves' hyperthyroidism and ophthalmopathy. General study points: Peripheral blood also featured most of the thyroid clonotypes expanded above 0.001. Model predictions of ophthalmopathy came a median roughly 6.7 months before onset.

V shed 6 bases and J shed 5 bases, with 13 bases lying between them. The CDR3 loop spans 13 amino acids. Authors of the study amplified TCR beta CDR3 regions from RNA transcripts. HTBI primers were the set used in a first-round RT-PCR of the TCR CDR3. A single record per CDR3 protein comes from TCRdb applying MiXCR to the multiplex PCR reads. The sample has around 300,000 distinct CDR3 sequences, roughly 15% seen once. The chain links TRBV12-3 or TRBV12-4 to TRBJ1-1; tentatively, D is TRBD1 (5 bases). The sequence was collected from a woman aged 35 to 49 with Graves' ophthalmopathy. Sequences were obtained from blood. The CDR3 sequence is CASSPPKGTEAFF. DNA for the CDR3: TGTGCCAGCAGCCCCCCTAAGGGGACTGAAGCTTTCTTT.